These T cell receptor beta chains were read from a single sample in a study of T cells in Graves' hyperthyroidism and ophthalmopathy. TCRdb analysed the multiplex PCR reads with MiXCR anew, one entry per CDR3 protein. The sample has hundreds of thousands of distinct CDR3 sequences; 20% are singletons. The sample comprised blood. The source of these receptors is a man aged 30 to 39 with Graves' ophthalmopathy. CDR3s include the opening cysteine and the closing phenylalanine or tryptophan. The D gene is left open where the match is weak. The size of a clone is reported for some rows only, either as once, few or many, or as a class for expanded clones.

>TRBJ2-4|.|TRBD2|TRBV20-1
TGCAGTGCTAGACTACCACTAGCGGGGGTAGCCAAAAACATTCAGTACTTC
CSARLPLAGVAKNIQYF
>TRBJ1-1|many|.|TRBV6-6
TGTGCCAGCAGTTACGGGCAGTTGAACACTGAAGCTTTCTTT
CASSYGQLNTEAFF
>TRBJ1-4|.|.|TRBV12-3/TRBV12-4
TGTGCCAGCAGTTTATACTTGGGACGTGAAAAACTGTTTTTT
CASSLYLGREKLFF
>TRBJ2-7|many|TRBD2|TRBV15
TGTGCCACCAGCACCACCGCGGGAGTAAGCTACGAGCAGTACTTC
CATSTTAGVSYEQYF
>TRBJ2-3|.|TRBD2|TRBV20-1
TGCAGTGCTAGAGATGGTTTTTTGTCTAGCGGGAGGCACTCTAGCACAGATACGCAGTATTTT
CSARDGFLSSGRHSSTDTQYF
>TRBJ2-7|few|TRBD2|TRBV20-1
TGCAGTGCCGTCAGGACTAGCGGGACGTCTGAGCAGTACTTC
CSAVRTSGTSEQYF
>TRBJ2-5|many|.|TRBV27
TGTGCCAGCCGACTTGTCGGAGGAAAGACCCAGTACTTC
CASRLVGGKTQYF
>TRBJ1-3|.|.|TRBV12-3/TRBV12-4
TGTGCCAGCAGTTTACTTGTTTGGGCGAGCTCTGGAAACACCATATATTTT
CASSLLVWASSGNTIYF
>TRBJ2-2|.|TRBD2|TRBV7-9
TGTGCCAGCAGCCCCACTAGCGGGAGTCGAACCGGGGAGCTGTTTTTT
CASSPTSGSRTGELFF
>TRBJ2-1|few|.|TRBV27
TGTGCCAGCAGTTTAGCCCCCTGGGAGTCTGGCCAAGGGCACAATGAGCAGTTCTTC
CASSLAPWESGQGHNEQFF
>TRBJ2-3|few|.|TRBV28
TGTGCCAGCAGCCTAACATGGGATACGCAGTATTTT
CASSLTWDTQYF
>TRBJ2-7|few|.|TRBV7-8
TGTGCCAGCAGCCCCCGGGACCCCAGGTCCCCCTACGAGCAGTACTTC
CASSPRDPRSPYEQYF
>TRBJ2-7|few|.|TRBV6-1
TGTGCCAGCAGTGAGGGGCGGGGCTCCTACGAGCAGTACTTC
CASSEGRGSYEQYF
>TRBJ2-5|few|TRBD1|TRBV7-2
TGTGCCAGCAGCTTAGTCGCCGGGACAGGGCCCACGGCCCAGTACTTC
CASSLVAGTGPTAQYF
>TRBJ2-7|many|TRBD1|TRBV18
TGTGCCAGCTCACCAGGGACAGGGGGTACCTACGAGCAGTACTTC
CASSPGTGGTYEQYF
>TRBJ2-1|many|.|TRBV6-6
TGTGCCAGCAGTTACGAAGGTGGTTCCTACAATGAGCAGTTCTTC
CASSYEGGSYNEQFF
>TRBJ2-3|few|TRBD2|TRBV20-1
TGCAGTGCTAGGGGGGGACTAGCGGGACCTCCTACTAGCACAGATACGCAGTATTTT
CSARGGLAGPPTSTDTQYF
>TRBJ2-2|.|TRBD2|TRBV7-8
TGTGCCAGCAGCCCCATTTTGGTAGCGGGAGAGGTCGGGGAGCTGTTTTTT
CASSPILVAGEVGELFF
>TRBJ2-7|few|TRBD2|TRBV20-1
TGCAGTGCCGCAACTAGCGCCGATTACGAGCAGTACTTC
CSAATSADYEQYF
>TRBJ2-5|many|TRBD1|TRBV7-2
TGTGCCAGCAGCTTACGGGACAGGGGCGAGACCCAGTACTTC
CASSLRDRGETQYF
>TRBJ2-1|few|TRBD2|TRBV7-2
TGTGCCAGCAGCGCCTGGACTAGCCCTCCATACAATGAGCAGTTCTTC
CASSAWTSPPYNEQFF
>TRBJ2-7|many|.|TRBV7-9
TGTGCCAGCAGCCAACAGGGCCACTACGAGCAGTACTTC
CASSQQGHYEQYF
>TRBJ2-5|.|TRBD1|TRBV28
TGTGCCAGCAGTTTCGCTGGGACAGGGAATCAGGAGACCCAGTACTTC
CASSFAGTGNQETQYF
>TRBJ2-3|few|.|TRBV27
TGTGCCAGCAGTTTATCGTCCGGGGTTGGTACAGATACGCAGTATTTT
CASSLSSGVGTDTQYF
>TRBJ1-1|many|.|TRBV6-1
TGTGCCAGCAGGACAGCGACTAACACTGAAGCTTTCTTT
CASRTATNTEAFF
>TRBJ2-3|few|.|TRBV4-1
TGCGCCAGCAGCCAAGATAGCGGACGCACAGATACGCAGTATTTT
CASSQDSGRTDTQYF
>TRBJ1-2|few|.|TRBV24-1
TGTGCCACCAGTGACCACCCCACAACTGGAGGCTACACCTTC
CATSDHPTTGGYTF
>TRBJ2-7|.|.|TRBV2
TGTGCCAGCAGTCGGGACCGGCTTCACTACGAGCAGTACTTC
CASSRDRLHYEQYF
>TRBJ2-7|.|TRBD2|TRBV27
TGTGCCAGCAGGTCGGTAGCGGGAGCATACGAGCAGTACTTC
CASRSVAGAYEQYF
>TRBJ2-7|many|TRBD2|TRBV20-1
TGCAGTGCTAACCACCTGAGCGGGAGACCCTACGAGCAGTACTTC
CSANHLSGRPYEQYF
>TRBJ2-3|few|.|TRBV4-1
TGCGCCAGCAGCCAAGATACGAGTTTACCGCAGTATTTT
CASSQDTSLPQYF
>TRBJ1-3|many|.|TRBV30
TGTGCCTGGAATGGTGACAGCCTCTCTGGAAACACCATATATTTT
CAWNGDSLSGNTIYF
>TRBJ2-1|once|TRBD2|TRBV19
TGTGCCAGTAGTATAGAGGGACTAGCGGGAGTTGAGCAGTTCTTC
CASSIEGLAGVEQFF
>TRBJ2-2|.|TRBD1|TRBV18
TGTGCCAGCTCAGCGACAGGGTCGAACACCGGGGAGCTGTTTTTT
CASSATGSNTGELFF
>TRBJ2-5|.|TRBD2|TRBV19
TGTGCCAGTAGTATAGACGGCTCGGGAGGGAAGGAGACCCAGTACTTC
CASSIDGSGGKETQYF
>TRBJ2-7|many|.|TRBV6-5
TGTGCCAGCAGTTACGGGGACGATGGCTACGAGCAGTACTTC
CASSYGDDGYEQYF
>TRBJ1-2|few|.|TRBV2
TGTGCCAGCAGTGACTACCGGACAAATTATGGCTACACCTTC
CASSDYRTNYGYTF
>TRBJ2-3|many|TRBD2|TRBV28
TGTGCCAGCAGTCTAGCGGGAGTCTCAGATACGCAGTATTTT
CASSLAGVSDTQYF
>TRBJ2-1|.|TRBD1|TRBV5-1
TGCGCCAGCAGCTTGGGATCCTCGGGACAGGGGTATGAGCAGTTCTTC
CASSLGSSGQGYEQFF
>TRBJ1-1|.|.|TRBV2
TGTGCCAGCAGTGAAGAGGTTCACACTGAAGCCTTCTTT
CASSEEVHTEAFF
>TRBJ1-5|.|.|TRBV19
TGTGCCAGTAGTAACTACAACGATCAGCCCCAGCATTTT
CASSNYNDQPQHF
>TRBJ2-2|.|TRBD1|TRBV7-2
TGTGCCAGCAGCTTAGCGGACAGGGGGAACACCGGGGAGCTGTTTTTT
CASSLADRGNTGELFF
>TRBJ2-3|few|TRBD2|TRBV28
TGTGCCAGCAATGAGGCTAGCGGGGGTCTTAGCACAGATACGCAGTATTTT
CASNEASGGLSTDTQYF
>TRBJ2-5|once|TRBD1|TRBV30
TGTGCCTGGAGTGTACTCGGGACAGTCCAAGAGACCCAGTACTTC
CAWSVLGTVQETQYF
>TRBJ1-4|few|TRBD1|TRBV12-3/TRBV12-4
TGTGCCAGCACCCAGGGGGGTGGAATTGAAAAACTGTTTTTT
CASTQGGGIEKLFF
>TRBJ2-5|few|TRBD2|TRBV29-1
TGCAGCGTTGCGGTTGCGGGAGTTGCAGAGACCCAGTACTTC
CSVAVAGVAETQYF
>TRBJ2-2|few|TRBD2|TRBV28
TGTGCCAGCAGTTGTATTACGGGACTAGCGGAGCGGAAGGGCGACACCGGGGAGCTGTTTTTT
CASSCITGLAERKGDTGELFF
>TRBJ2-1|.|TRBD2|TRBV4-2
TGTGCCAGCAGCCAAGATGCCCCGACTAGCGGGTTTTGGAATGAGCAGTTCTTC
CASSQDAPTSGFWNEQFF
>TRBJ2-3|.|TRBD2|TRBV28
TGTGCCAGCACATATGAAGCGGGAGTCACAGATACGCAGTATTTT
CASTYEAGVTDTQYF
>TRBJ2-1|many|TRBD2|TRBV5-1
TGCGCCAGCAGCTCAGACGACGGACTAGGCAATGAGCAGTTCTTC
CASSSDDGLGNEQFF
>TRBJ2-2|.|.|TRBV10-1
TGCGCCAGCAGTGAGTCGGTGAACACCGGGGAGCTGTTTTTT
CASSESVNTGELFF
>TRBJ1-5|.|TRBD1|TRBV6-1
TGTGCCAGCAGAGGACAGGGAACTGGCAATCAGCCCCAGCATTTT
CASRGQGTGNQPQHF
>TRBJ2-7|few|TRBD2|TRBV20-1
TGCAGTCTAGAACGGGGAGCGGGACGGTACGAGCAGTACTTC
CSLERGAGRYEQYF